The TCR beta chain under discussion was sequenced for a study of blood T cells in healthy people across ages. Points from the study as a whole: The recorded TCR beta diversity per million T cells decreased in a roughly linear manner with age. More naive CD4+ cells and higher diversity were found in long-lived than in aged donors.

V lost 4 bases, J lost 7 bases, and 4 bases stayed unmatched. This CDR3 contains 13 residues. The germline V gene has CDR1 SGHTA and CDR2 FQGNSA. This clonotype was seen more than once but under ten times. Its target is unknown. Samples each yielded at least 6 micrograms of total RNA. PCR was performed a second time for about 7 to 12 cycles using a sample-barcoded 5' primer and a J-beta primer mix. Carrying 12 random nucleotides, a template-switch adaptor labeled each individual cDNA molecule. TCRdb itself ran the 5' RACE reads through MiXCR, one entry per CDR3 protein. This sample yields about 750,000 distinct CDR3 sequences, of which about 53% are seen a single time; 40% to 50% belongs to the top ten.

This sequence joins TRBV7-2 and TRBJ2-3; TRBD1 matches at 8 bases. Sequencing was carried out using blood. The sequence was obtained from a man of 80 years or more in good health. The CDR3: CASSSDREHTQYF. CDR3 sequence (DNA): TGTGCCAGCAGCTCGGACAGGGAACATACGCAGTATTTT.